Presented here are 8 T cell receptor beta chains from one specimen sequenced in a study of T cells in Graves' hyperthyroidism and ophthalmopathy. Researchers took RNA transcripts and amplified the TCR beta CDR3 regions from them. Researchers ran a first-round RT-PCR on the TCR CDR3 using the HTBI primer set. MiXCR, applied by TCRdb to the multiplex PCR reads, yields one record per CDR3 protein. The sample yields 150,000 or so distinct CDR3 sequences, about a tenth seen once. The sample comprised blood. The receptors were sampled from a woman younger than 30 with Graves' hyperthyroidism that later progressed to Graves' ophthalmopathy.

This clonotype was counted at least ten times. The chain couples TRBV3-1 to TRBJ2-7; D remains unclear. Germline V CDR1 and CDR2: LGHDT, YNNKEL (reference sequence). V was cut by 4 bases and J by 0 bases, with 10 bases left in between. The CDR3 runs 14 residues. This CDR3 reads CASSRAESSYEQYF. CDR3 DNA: TGTGCCAGCAGCCGGGCAGAAAGCTCCTACGAGCAGTACTTC.

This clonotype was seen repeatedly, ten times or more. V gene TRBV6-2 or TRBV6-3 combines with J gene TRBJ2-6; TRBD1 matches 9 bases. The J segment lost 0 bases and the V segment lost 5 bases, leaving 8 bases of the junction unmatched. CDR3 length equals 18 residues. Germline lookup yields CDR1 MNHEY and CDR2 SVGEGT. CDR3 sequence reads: CASSTQQGAPSGANVLTF. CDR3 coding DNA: TGTGCCAGCAGTACCCAACAGGGGGCCCCCTCTGGGGCCAACGTCCTGACTTTC.

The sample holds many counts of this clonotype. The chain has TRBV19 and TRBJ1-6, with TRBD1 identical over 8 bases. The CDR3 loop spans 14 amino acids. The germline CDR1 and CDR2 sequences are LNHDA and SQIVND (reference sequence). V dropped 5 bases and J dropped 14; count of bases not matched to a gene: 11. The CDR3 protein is CASSVKTGVETLHF. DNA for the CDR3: TGTGCCAGTAGTGTCAAGACAGGGGTCGAGACCCTCCACTTT.

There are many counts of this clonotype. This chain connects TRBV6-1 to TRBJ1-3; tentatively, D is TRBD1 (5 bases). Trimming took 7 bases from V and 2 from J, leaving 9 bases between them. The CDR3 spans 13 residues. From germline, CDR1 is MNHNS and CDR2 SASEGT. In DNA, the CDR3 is TGTGCCAGCATCGGCAGGGCTGGAAACACCATATATTTT. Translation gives CASIGRAGNTIYF.

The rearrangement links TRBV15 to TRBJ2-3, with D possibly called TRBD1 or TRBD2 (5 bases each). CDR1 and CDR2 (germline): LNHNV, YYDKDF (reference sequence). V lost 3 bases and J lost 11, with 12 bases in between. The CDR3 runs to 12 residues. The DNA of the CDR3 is TGTGCCACCAGCAGTGGGACGGGCCTGCAGTATTTT. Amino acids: CATSSGTGLQYF.

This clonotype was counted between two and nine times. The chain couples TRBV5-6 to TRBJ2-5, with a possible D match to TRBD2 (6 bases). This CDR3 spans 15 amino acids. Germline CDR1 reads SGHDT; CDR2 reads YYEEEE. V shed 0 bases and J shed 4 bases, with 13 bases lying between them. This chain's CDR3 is CASSLAPTRAETQYF. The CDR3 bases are TGTGCCAGCAGCTTGGCCCCGACTAGAGCAGAGACCCAGTACTTC.

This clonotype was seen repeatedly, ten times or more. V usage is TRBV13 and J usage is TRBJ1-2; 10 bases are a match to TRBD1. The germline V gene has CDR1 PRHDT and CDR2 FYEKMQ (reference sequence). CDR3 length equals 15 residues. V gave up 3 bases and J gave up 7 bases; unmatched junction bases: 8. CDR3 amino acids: CASSFPGQGMGGYTF. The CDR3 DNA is TGTGCCAGCAGCTTCCCGGGACAGGGGATGGGTGGCTACACCTTC.

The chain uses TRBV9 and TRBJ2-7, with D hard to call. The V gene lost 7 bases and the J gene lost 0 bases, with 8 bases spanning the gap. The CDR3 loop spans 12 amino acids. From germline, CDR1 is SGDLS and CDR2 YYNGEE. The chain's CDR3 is CASQTGSYEQYF. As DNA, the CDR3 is TGTGCCAGCCAGACGGGCTCCTACGAGCAGTACTTC.